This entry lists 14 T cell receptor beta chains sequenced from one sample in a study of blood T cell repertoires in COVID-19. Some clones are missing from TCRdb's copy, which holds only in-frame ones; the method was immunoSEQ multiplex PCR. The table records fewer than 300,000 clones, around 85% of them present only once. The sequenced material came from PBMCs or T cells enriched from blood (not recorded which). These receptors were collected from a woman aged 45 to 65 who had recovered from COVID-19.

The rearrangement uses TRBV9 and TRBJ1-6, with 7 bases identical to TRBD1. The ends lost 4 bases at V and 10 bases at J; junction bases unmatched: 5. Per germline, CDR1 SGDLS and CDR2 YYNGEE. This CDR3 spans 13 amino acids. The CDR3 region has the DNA TGTGCCAGCAGCTTAGACAGGGCGTCACCCCTCCACTTT. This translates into CASSLDRASPLHF.

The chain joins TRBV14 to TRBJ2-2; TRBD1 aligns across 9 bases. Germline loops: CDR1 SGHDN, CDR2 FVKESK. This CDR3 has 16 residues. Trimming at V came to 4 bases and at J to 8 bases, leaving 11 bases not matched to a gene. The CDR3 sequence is CASSPLGTGRLGELFF. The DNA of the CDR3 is TGTGCCAGCAGCCCGCTCGGGACAGGGAGGTTGGGGGAGCTGTTTTTT.

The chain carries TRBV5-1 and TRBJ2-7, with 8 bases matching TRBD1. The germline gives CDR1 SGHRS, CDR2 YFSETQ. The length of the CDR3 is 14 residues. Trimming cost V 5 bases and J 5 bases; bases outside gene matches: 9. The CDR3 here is CASSWHDRGDEQYF. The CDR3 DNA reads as TGCGCCAGCAGTTGGCATGACAGGGGCGACGAGCAGTACTTC.

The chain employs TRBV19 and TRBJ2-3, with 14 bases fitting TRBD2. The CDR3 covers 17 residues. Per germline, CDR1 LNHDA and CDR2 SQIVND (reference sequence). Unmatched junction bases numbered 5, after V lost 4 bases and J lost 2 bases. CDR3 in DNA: TGTGCCAGTAGTAAGGGACTAGCGGGAGAACTCACAGATACGCAGTATTTT. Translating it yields CASSKGLAGELTDTQYF.

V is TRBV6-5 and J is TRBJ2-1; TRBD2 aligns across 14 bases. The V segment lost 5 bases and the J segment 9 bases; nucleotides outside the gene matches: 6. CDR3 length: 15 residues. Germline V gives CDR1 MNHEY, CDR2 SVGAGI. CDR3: CASSLGLAGGSEQFF. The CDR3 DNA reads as TGTGCCAGCAGTCTTGGACTAGCGGGGGGAAGTGAGCAGTTCTTC.

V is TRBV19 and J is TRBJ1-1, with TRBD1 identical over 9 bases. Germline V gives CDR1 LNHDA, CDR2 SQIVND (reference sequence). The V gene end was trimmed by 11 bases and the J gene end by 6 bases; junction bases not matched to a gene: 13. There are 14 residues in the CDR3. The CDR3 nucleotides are TGTGCCCTTGCTTCTCCGGGACAGGGTTCTGAAGCTTTCTTT. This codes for CALASPGQGSEAFF.

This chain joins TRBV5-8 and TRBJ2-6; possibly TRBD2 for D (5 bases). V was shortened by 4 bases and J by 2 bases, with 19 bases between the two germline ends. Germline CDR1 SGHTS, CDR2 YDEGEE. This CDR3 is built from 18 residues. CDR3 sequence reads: CASSQTRTPAPGANVLTF. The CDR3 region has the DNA TGTGCCAGCAGCCAAACTAGGACCCCTGCGCCTGGGGCCAACGTCCTGACTTTC.

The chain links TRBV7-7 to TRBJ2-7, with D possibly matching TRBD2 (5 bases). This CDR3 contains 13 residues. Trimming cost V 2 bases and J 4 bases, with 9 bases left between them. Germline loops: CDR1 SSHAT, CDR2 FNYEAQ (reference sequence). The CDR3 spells CASSLNTGYEQYF. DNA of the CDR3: TGTGCCAGCAGCTTAAATACGGGATACGAGCAGTACTTC.

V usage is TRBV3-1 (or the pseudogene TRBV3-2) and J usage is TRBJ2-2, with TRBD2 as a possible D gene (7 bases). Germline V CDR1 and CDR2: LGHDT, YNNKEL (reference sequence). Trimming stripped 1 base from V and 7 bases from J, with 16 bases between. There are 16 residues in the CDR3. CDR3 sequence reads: CASSQGLAGAHGELFF. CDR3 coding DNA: TGTGCCAGCAGCCAAGGTCTGGCGGGGGCCCACGGGGAGCTGTTTTTT.

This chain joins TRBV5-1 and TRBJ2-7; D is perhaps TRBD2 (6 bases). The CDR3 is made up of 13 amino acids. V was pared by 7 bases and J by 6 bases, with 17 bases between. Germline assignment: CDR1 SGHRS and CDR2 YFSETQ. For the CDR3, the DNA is TGCGCCAGCGGATCCCGGGGAGGTGGCGAGCAGTACTTC. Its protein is CASGSRGGGEQYF.

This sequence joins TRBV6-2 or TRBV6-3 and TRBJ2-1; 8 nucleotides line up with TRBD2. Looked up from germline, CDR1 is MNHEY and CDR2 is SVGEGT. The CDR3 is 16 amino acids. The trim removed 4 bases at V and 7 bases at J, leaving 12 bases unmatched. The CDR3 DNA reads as TGTGCCAGCAGTTTTTCGGCGGGAGGATTGCGTAATGAGCAGTTCTTC. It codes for CASSFSAGGLRNEQFF.

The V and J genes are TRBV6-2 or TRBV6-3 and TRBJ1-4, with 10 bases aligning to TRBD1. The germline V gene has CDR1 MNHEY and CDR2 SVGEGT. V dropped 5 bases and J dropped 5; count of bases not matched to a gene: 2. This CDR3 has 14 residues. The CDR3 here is CASSRDRGNEKLFF. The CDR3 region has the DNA TGTGCCAGCAGTAGGGACAGGGGAAATGAAAAACTGTTTTTT.

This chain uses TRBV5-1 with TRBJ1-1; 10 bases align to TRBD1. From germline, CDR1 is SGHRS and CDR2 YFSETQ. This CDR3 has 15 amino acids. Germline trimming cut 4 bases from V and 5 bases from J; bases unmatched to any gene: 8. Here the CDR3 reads CASSERDRGLTEAFF. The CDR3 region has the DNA TGCGCCAGCAGCGAGCGGGACAGGGGTTTGACTGAAGCTTTCTTT.

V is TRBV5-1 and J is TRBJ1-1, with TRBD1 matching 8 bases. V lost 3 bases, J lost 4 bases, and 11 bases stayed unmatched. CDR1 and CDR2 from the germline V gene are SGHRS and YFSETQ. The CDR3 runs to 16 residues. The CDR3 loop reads CASSSQTDRAATEAFF. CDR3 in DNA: TGCGCCAGCAGCTCTCAAACGGACAGGGCCGCCACTGAAGCTTTCTTT.